These 27 T cell receptor beta chains were all obtained from the same sample, sequenced in a study of blood T cell repertoires in COVID-19. Clones were read by immunoSEQ multiplex PCR, and TCRdb kept only the in-frame ones, dropping some. The data show approximately 92,000 clones, 55% to 80% seen once. Sequences were obtained from peripheral blood. These receptors were collected from a woman in her fifties or sixties in a cohort sampled during active or convalescent COVID-19.

This chain joins TRBV19 and TRBJ2-3; D not certain. Germline-derived CDR1 and CDR2 are LNHDA and SQIVND (reference sequence). Trimming removed 6 bases from V and 3 bases from J, with 10 bases in between. The CDR3 extends over 13 amino acids. DNA of the CDR3: TGTGCCAGTAGCAGGCCTGGGACAGATACGCAGTATTTT. It specifies CASSRPGTDTQYF.

This rearrangement joins TRBV6-1 to TRBJ1-5; D unclear. The CDR3 has 13 residues. Trimming cost V 2 bases and J 3 bases, with 5 bases left between them. Germline V gene lookup returns CDR1 MNHNS and CDR2 SASEGT. This chain's CDR3 is CASSERSNQPQHF. CDR3 nucleotide sequence: TGTGCCAGCAGTGAACGGTCCAATCAGCCCCAGCATTTT.

The DNA for the CDR3 is TGTGCCATCAGGACGGGACTAGCGAGCTCGGAGACCCAGTACTTC. It specifies CAIRTGLASSETQYF. The V call is TRBV10-3, the J call TRBJ2-5, with TRBD2 identical over 10 bases. CDR1 ENHRY and CDR2 SYGVKD come from the germline V gene. The V segment lost 6 bases and the J segment 5 bases; nucleotides outside the gene matches: 9. The CDR3 consists of 15 residues.

The genes are TRBV5-6 and TRBJ2-2; D gene unclear. CDR1 and CDR2 from the germline V gene are SGHDT and YYEEEE. Trimming took off 0 bases at V and 7 bases at J, with 10 bases between the two ends. The CDR3 runs 14 residues. CDR3 residues: CASSLDGTSGELFF. The CDR3 DNA reads TGTGCCAGCAGCTTGGATGGTACCAGCGGGGAGCTGTTTTTT.

The rearrangement links TRBV5-6 to TRBJ1-2, with 8 bases lining up with TRBD1. Germline V lookup: CDR1 SGHDT, CDR2 YYEEEE. Trimming cost V 4 bases and J 4 bases; bases outside gene matches: 3. This CDR3 spans 13 amino acids. Here the CDR3 reads CASSVTGVYGYTF. CDR3 sequence (DNA): TGTGCCAGCAGCGTGACAGGGGTCTATGGCTACACCTTC.

V usage is TRBV6-5 and J usage is TRBJ2-1; TRBD2 agrees at 11 bases. This CDR3 is 15 amino acids long. CDR1 is MNHEY, CDR2 SVGAGI, per germline. Trimming cost V 5 bases and J 4 bases; bases outside gene matches: 4. The CDR3, as DNA: TGTGCCAGCAGTAAAACTAGCGGGGGATACAATGAGCAGTTCTTC. As protein: CASSKTSGGYNEQFF.

The V call is TRBV5-1, the J call TRBJ1-1, with 8 nucleotides matching TRBD1. Trimming took 3 bases from V and 4 from J; bases not matched to a gene: 5. Germline CDR1 and CDR2: SGHRS and YFSETQ. This CDR3 has 14 amino acids. The CDR3 nucleotides are TGCGCCAGCAGCTGGACAGGGTCGGTCACTGAAGCTTTCTTT. Amino acids: CASSWTGSVTEAFF.

The J gene is TRBJ1-3, the V gene TRBV20-1; D is uncertain. CDR1 is DFQATT and CDR2 is SNEGSKA in the germline V gene (reference sequence). V lost 3 bases to trimming and J lost 0 bases, with 21 bases between them. CDR3 length: 18 amino acids. The CDR3 DNA follows: TGCAGTGCTAGTCATAGTGACTTTGCTTATAGCTCTGGAAACACCATATATTTT. Amino acids: CSASHSDFAYSSGNTIYF.

The chain combines TRBV18 with TRBJ2-1, with a possible D match to TRBD2 (6 bases). V was shortened by 3 bases and J by 0 bases, with 9 bases between the two germline ends. The CDR3 totals 15 residues. Germline V gene data show CDR1 as KGHSH and CDR2 as LQKENI. As DNA, the CDR3 is TGTGCCAGCTCACCTTGGACTATCTCCTACAATGAGCAGTTCTTC. Translation: CASSPWTISYNEQFF.

This chain links TRBV27 with TRBJ2-7, with a possible D match to TRBD2 (5 bases). Germline CDR1 and CDR2: MNHEY and SMNVEV (reference sequence). CDR3 length: 14 residues. V dropped 2 bases and J dropped 5 bases, with 13 bases sitting between them. DNA for the CDR3: TGTGCCAGCAGTTTAACGGGGAGACCCCACGAGCAGTACTTC. Translating it yields CASSLTGRPHEQYF.

This clone was seen a single time. The J gene is TRBJ2-7, the V gene TRBV7-9; maybe TRBD1 (5 bases). The V and J ends lost 3 bases and 5 bases respectively, with 14 bases between them. The CDR3 contains 14 residues. Per the germline V gene, CDR1 is SEHNR and CDR2 is FQNEAQ (reference sequence). The CDR3 region is CASSFGRVEDEQYF. CDR3 DNA: TGTGCCAGCAGCTTCGGCAGGGTCGAGGACGAGCAGTACTTC.

This chain joins TRBV12-3 or TRBV12-4 and TRBJ2-5; perhaps TRBD2 as D (5 bases). CDR3 length: 13 residues. V lost 3 bases, J lost 5 bases, and 10 bases lay in between. The CDR3, as DNA: TGTGCCAGCAGTTTCGGACTTCAGGAGACCCAGTACTTC. Residues: CASSFGLQETQYF.

The chain links TRBV25-1 to TRBJ2-7; TRBD1 might be the D (5 bases). V shed 6 bases and J shed 2 bases, with 17 bases lying between them. This CDR3 spans 15 amino acids. CDR1 and CDR2 (germline): MGHDK, SYGVNS. The CDR3 loop reads CASSHPVGAPYEQYF. DNA of the CDR3: TGTGCCAGCAGCCACCCCGTAGGGGCCCCCTACGAGCAGTACTTC.

The chain links TRBV9 to TRBJ2-2; 7 nucleotides line up with TRBD1. Germline V gene sequence: CDR1 SGDLS, CDR2 YYNGEE. V shed 4 bases and J 8 bases; nucleotides not matched to a gene: 8. This CDR3 has 14 residues. CDR3 loop: CASSPETGMGELFF. DNA for the CDR3: TGTGCCAGCAGCCCCGAGACAGGGATGGGGGAGCTGTTTTTT.

The chain combines TRBV9 with TRBJ2-7; 8 bases fit TRBD2. This CDR3 has 15 amino acids. Germline CDR1 is SGDLS and CDR2 is YYNGEE. V lost 0 bases, J lost 2 bases, and 4 bases stayed unmatched. The DNA of the CDR3 is TGTGCCAGCAGCGTAGGACCAGCGGGGGCCTACGAGCAGTACTTC. Translating it yields CASSVGPAGAYEQYF.

The chain has TRBV5-1 and TRBJ2-5, with 9 nucleotides matching TRBD2. Losses at the gene ends were 0 bases for V and 3 bases for J; bases not matched to a gene: 3. Germline CDR1 and CDR2: SGHRS and YFSETQ. The CDR3 is made up of 15 amino acids. CDR3 sequence (DNA): TGCGCCAGCAGCTTGGGTAGCGGGGGTAAAGAGACCCAGTACTTC. Its protein is CASSLGSGGKETQYF.

This chain links TRBV20-1 with TRBJ2-7; D remains ambiguous. V lost 3 bases and J 11 bases, leaving 14 bases between the germline ends. The CDR3 is 11 residues long. Germline V CDR1 and CDR2: DFQATT, SNEGSKA (reference sequence). The CDR3 sequence is CSASLGLPEYF. For the CDR3, the DNA is TGCAGTGCTAGTTTGGGCCTTCCAGAGTACTTC.

The chain combines TRBV2 with TRBJ1-5; a weak D match, TRBD1 (6 bases). This CDR3 region has 15 residues. Trimming shortened V by 5 bases and J by 3 bases, and 14 bases separated the two germline ends. Germline CDR1 is SNHLY and CDR2 is FYNNEI. This CDR3 is CASSRNRAPNQPQHF. The DNA of the CDR3 is TGTGCCAGCAGTAGGAACAGGGCCCCCAATCAGCCCCAGCATTTT.

The chain joins TRBV6-5 to TRBJ1-3; no firm D call. The V and J ends lost 10 bases and 7 bases respectively, with 14 bases between them. The germline CDR1 and CDR2 sequences are MNHEY and SVGAGI. The length of the CDR3 is 12 residues. CDR3 DNA sequence: TGTGCCACCTCTTCTAGTCCGAACACCATATATTTT. Its translation: CATSSSPNTIYF.

This clone was counted once. The chain is built from TRBV7-9 and TRBJ1-2; TRBD1 aligns across 8 bases. Germline values: CDR1 SEHNR, CDR2 FQNEAQ (reference sequence). Trimming at V came to 2 bases and at J to 8 bases, leaving 13 bases not matched to a gene. This CDR3 spans 16 amino acids. The chain's CDR3 is CASSLRGDRGSGGYTF. In DNA, the CDR3 is TGTGCCAGCAGCTTAAGGGGCGACAGGGGATCAGGGGGCTACACCTTC. Supplemented by reference TRBV7-9 and TRBJ1-2, the full variable domain reads DTGVSQNPRHKITKRGQNVTFRCDPISEHNRLYWYRQTLGQGPEFLTYFQNEAQLEKSRLLSDRFSAERPKGSFSTLEIQRTEQGDSAMYLCASSLRGDRGSGGYTFGSGTRLTVV.

The chain recombines TRBV11-3 with TRBJ1-1; TRBD1 is a possible D gene (6 bases). Germline V gives CDR1 SGHNT, CDR2 YENEEA. The CDR3 consists of 14 residues. V lost 1 base and J lost 3, with 9 bases in between. The CDR3 DNA is TGTGCCAGCAGCTTAGGCCCAGGGGACACTGAAGCTTTCTTT. The encoded protein is CASSLGPGDTEAFF.

The gene calls are TRBV5-1 and TRBJ2-2; D may be TRBD1 (6 bases). The germline CDR1 and CDR2 sequences are SGHRS and YFSETQ. With 4 bases removed from V and 6 bases from J, the gap between germline ends came to 16 bases. CDR3 length equals 15 residues. The CDR3 coding sequence is TGCGCCAGCAGCCCGGGACAAAGGAGCCCCGGGGAGCTGTTTTTT. Amino acids: CASSPGQRSPGELFF.

V and J are TRBV28 and TRBJ1-4; D gene uncertain. The V end lost 3 bases, the J end lost 4 bases, and 9 bases lay between the germline ends. The CDR3 extends over 14 amino acids. Germline lookup yields CDR1 MDHEN and CDR2 SYDVKM. The CDR3 loop reads CASSLQINNEKLFF. The CDR3 nucleotides are TGTGCCAGCAGTTTGCAGATAAATAATGAAAAACTGTTTTTT.

The chain carries TRBV30 and TRBJ1-3; D uncertain. This CDR3 is 14 amino acids long. CDR1 is GTSNPN and CDR2 is SVGIG in the germline V gene (reference sequence). Trimming cost V 0 bases and J 3 bases, with 9 bases left between them. The CDR3, as DNA: TGTGCCTGGAGTGTAGCTCCCTTTGGAAACACCATATATTTT. Translating it yields CAWSVAPFGNTIYF.

Only one count was recorded for this clone. The chain recombines TRBV5-1 with TRBJ2-7; D is uncertain. Germline CDR1 SGHRS, CDR2 YFSETQ. V lost 3 bases, J lost 6 bases, and 13 bases lay in between. This CDR3 is built from 13 residues. The CDR3 coding sequence is TGCGCCAGCAGCTCGTCTGCTACCGGCGAGCAGTACTTC. Its protein product is CASSSSATGEQYF.

The V and J genes are TRBV19 and TRBJ2-5, with 9 bases that match TRBD1. With V trimmed by 7 bases and J by 3 bases, 9 bases remained unmatched. Germline CDR1 and CDR2: LNHDA and SQIVND (reference sequence). This CDR3 is built from 15 residues. The CDR3 DNA is TGTGCCAGTACCACAGGGGGCCTGGGGGAAGAGACCCAGTACTTC. Translation: CASTTGGLGEETQYF. Using reference TRBV19 and TRBJ2-5 for the parts outside the CDR3, the full variable domain is DGGITQSPKYLFRKEGQNVTLSCEQNLNHDAMYWYRQDPGQGLRLIYYSQIVNDFQKGDIAEGYSVSREKKESFPLTVTSAQKNPTAFYLCASTTGGLGEETQYFGPGTRLLVL.

This chain uses TRBV7-2 with TRBJ2-2, with TRBD1 matching over 9 bases. V was pared by 3 bases and J by 3 bases, with 5 bases of the junction left unmatched. Germline-derived CDR1 and CDR2 are SGHTA and FQGNSA. The CDR3 totals 16 residues. The DNA of the CDR3 is TGTGCCAGCAGCTTCACCGGGACAGGGTACACCGGGGAGCTGTTTTTT. Its protein product is CASSFTGTGYTGELFF.